The TCR beta chain described here comes from a study of CD8 T cells in Susac syndrome. Germline CDR1 reads GTSNPN; CDR2 reads SVGIG (reference sequence). The CDR3 length is 13 residues. J was trimmed by 1 base and V by 5 bases; bases with no gene match: 4. Random-hexamer reverse transcription was applied to about 0.45 to 1 ug RNA. Across 54 Vbeta and 13 Jbeta, TCR beta CDR3 was amplified with immunoSEQ multiplex PCR. TCRdb itself ran the immunoSEQ multiplex PCR reads through MiXCR, one entry per CDR3 protein. The sample holds some 160,000 distinct CDR3 sequences; 90% to 95% are singletons and the top ten take roughly 0.12%.

The source is a human donor with Susac syndrome. Sequencing was done on a sample of CD4+ T cells from PBMCs. This chain uses TRBV30 with TRBJ1-1; TRBD1 matches 7 bases. The CDR3 DNA reads TGTGCCTGGGCGACAGGGCCGAACACTGAAGCTTTCTTT. It translates to CAWATGPNTEAFF.